Shown below are 16 T cell receptor beta chains from a single sample sequenced in a study of T cell clonality in common variable immunodeficiency. Method: immunoSEQ multiplex PCR; TCRdb's copy keeps in-frame clones and lacks some. This record lists 35,000 or so clones, none seen once only, and the top ten clones contain roughly 3%. Material: peripheral blood mononuclear cells. The receptors derive from a person aged 18 to 70 in good health.

This clone was detected many times. Read sequence stops 3 residues before the CDR3 end, and the germline J gene provides the missing end. The chain couples TRBV14 to TRBJ2-3; D unclear. The CDR3 consists of 12 residues. Germline CDR1 is SGHDN and CDR2 is FVKESK. The sequenced CDR3 bases are TGTGCCAGCAGCCAAGTTTATGGCACG. This codes for CASSQVYGT. The CDR3 as a whole reads CASSQVYGTQYF.

This clone was seen a few times. The read halts 3 residues ahead of the CDR3 end, with the missing end drawn from the germline J gene. V usage is TRBV7-9 and J usage is TRBJ1-2; D unclear. In germline, CDR1 is SEHNR, CDR2 FQNEAQ (reference sequence). The germline V and J ends were trimmed by 0 bases and 5 bases, with 10 bases remaining between them. The CDR3 sequence is 14 residues long. The covered CDR3 bases are TGTGCCAGCAGCTTAGCTGGCCAGGTGTATGGC. This sequence encodes CASSLAGQVYG. The CDR3 as a whole reads CASSLAGQVYGYTF.

This clone was observed at least ten times. From the germline J gene comes the end of the CDR3, since the read stops 3 residues before it. This chain links TRBV5-1 with TRBJ2-3; 7 bases are a match to TRBD1. J was trimmed by 2 bases and V by 4 bases; bases with no gene match: 7. CDR3 length: 15 amino acids. From germline, CDR1 is SGHRS and CDR2 YFSETQ. Incomplete CDR3 DNA: TGCGCCAGCAGCCCATTGACAGGGACCACAGATACG. Encoded protein: CASSPLTGTTDT. The full CDR3 is CASSPLTGTTDTQYF.

This clone was recorded many times. Coverage ceases 3 residues before the CDR3 finishes, and the germline J gene fills in the end. V usage is TRBV19 and J usage is TRBJ1-2, with D tentatively TRBD1 (6 bases). Trimming took 7 bases from V and 4 from J, leaving 13 bases between them. The germline V gene encodes CDR1 LNHDA and CDR2 SQIVND (reference sequence). The CDR3 extends over 13 amino acids. Here the CDR3 reads CASKGGTLYGYTF. CDR3 bases read: TGTGCCAGTAAAGGGGGTACCCTCTATGGC.

As concerns this clone: The CDR3 extends 3 residues past the end of the read, so its final part is completed from the germline J gene. The V call is TRBV19, the J call TRBJ1-2; 11 bases are a match to TRBD1. Germline V CDR1 and CDR2: LNHDA, SQIVND (reference sequence). This CDR3 is 14 amino acids long. The junction had 4 bases not matched to a gene; V was cut back by 3 bases and J by 7 bases. The CDR3 DNA, read in part, is TGTGCCAGTAGTATGTCCGGACAGGGGGCTGGC. Amino acids: CASSMSGQGAG. The CDR3 in its entirety is CASSMSGQGAGYTF.

Turning to this clone: The read terminates 3 residues before the CDR3 end, so the remaining end is supplied by the germline J gene. The gene calls are TRBV11-3 and TRBJ1-1; D may be TRBD1 (5 bases). Germline V CDR1 and CDR2: SGHNT, YENEEA. The CDR3 sequence is 13 residues long. The V end was cut by 6 bases, the J end by 1 base, with 9 bases between. CDR3 bases read: TGTGCCAGCAGTGCTACAGGGAACACTGAA. Translating it yields CASSATGNTE. The full CDR3 is CASSATGNTEAFF.

This clone showed up many times. The CDR3 end is not reached by the read, which stops 3 residues before it; the germline J gene fills it in. The genes are TRBV5-5 and TRBJ2-7, with TRBD1 matching over 7 bases. The germline V gene has CDR1 SGHKS and CDR2 YYEKEE (reference sequence). CDR3 length equals 14 residues. J lost 3 bases, V lost 2 bases, and 5 bases had no gene match. The CDR3 sequence: CASSLGTAIYEQYF. The DNA read from the CDR3 is TGTGCCAGCAGCTTAGGGACAGCCATCTACGAG. Supplemented by reference TRBV5-5 and TRBJ2-7, the full variable domain reads DAGVTQSPTHLIKTRGQQVTLRCSPISGHKSVSWYQQVLGQGPQFIFQYYEKEERGRGNFPDRFSARQFPNYSSELNVNALLLGDSALYLCASSLGTAIYEQYFGPGTRLTVT.

This clone was observed many times. The read terminates 3 residues ahead of where the CDR3 ends, so the germline J gene completes it. V is TRBV19 and J is TRBJ2-7; D unresolved. CDR1 and CDR2 (germline): LNHDA, SQIVND (reference sequence). This CDR3 region has 13 residues. Trimming took 5 bases from V and 2 from J, leaving 10 bases between them. CDR3 DNA (partial): TGTGCCAGTAGTTCCGCAGGAGCCTACGAG. This gives the protein CASSSAGAYE. The entire CDR3 sequence reads CASSSAGAYEQYF.

Turning to this clone: The observed sequence ends 3 residues before the CDR3 terminus, with the missing tail filled in from the germline J gene. This rearrangement joins TRBV10-3 to TRBJ2-7; possibly TRBD1 for D (5 bases). CDR1 is ENHRY, CDR2 SYGVKD, per germline. V was clipped by 4 bases and J by 6 bases, with 16 bases between them. The CDR3 contains 14 residues. The CDR3 reads CAISGQSTGGEQYF. The CDR3 bases that were read are TGTGCCATCAGTGGTCAATCAACAGGCGGCGAG.

This clone was recorded at least ten times. The sequenced CDR3 bases are TGTGCCAGCAGCAAGACTAGCGGGAGGGCCTTAGATACG. It translates to CASSKTSGRALDT. In full, the CDR3 reads CASSKTSGRALDTQYF. V gene TRBV28 combines with J gene TRBJ2-3; TRBD2 matches at 14 bases. The read ends 3 residues shy of where the CDR3 ends; the end is completed using the germline J gene. The germline gives CDR1 MDHEN, CDR2 SYDVKM. The CDR3 spans 16 residues. V dropped 6 bases and J dropped 5; count of bases not matched to a gene: 7.

This clone was observed at least ten times. The read ends 3 residues before the CDR3 terminus; that terminus is restored from the germline J gene. The chain links TRBV7-8 to TRBJ2-1; 10 positions match TRBD2. The V gene end was trimmed by 5 bases and the J gene end by 2 bases; junction bases not matched to a gene: 6. Germline V gene sequence: CDR1 SGHVS, CDR2 FQNEAQ. This CDR3 contains 16 residues. Incomplete CDR3 DNA: TGTGCCAGCAGCCCCCTGACTAGCGGGCCCTACAATGAG. Translating it yields CASSPLTSGPYNE. The complete CDR3 sequence is CASSPLTSGPYNEQFF.

The table lists this clone with many counts. The read is 3 residues too short to cover the CDR3 end, so that end is filled in from the germline J gene. The chain uses TRBV7-2 and TRBJ2-7; TRBD1 aligns across 11 bases. After removal of 5 bases from V and 3 bases from J, the junction contained 3 bases not matched to a gene. The CDR3 sequence is 14 residues long. CDR1 SGHTA and CDR2 FQGNSA come from the germline V gene. The CDR3 is CASSPGTGGYEQYF. The part of the CDR3 DNA that was read is TGTGCCAGCAGCCCCGGGACAGGGGGCTACGAG.

This clone has at least ten counts. The read halts 3 residues ahead of the CDR3 end, with the missing end drawn from the germline J gene. The chain uses TRBV5-4 and TRBJ2-4; D might be TRBD1 (5 bases). The CDR3 totals 12 residues. The germline gives CDR1 SGHNT, CDR2 YYREEE (reference sequence). The CDR3 here is CASSLVGQPQYF. CDR3 DNA, as far as it was read: TGTGCCAGCAGCTTGGTAGGACAACCT. Based on the CDR3 plus reference TRBV5-4 and TRBJ2-4, the full variable domain is ETGVTQSPTHLIKTRGQQVTLRCSSQSGHNTVSWYQQALGQGPQFIFQYYREEENGRGNFPPRFSGLQFPNYSSELNVNALELDDSALYLCASSLVGQPQYFGAGTRLSVL.

This clone appeared many times. The read stops 3 residues short of the end of the CDR3; the missing end is completed from the germline J gene. The genes are TRBV20-1 and TRBJ2-5; 8 bases line up with TRBD2. With V trimmed by 2 bases and J by 2 bases, 7 bases remained unmatched. Germline loops: CDR1 DFQATT, CDR2 SNEGSKA (reference sequence). The CDR3 spans 15 residues. The CDR3 bases that were read are TGCAGTGCTAGACTTCTGACTAGCGTACAAGAGACC. It codes for CSARLLTSVQET. The full CDR3 is CSARLLTSVQETQYF.

Many counts were recorded for this clone. CDR3 region: CSARVSGTEAFF. Incomplete CDR3 DNA: TGCAGTGCTAGAGTCTCGGGGACTGAA. The rearrangement links TRBV20-1 to TRBJ1-1; no definite D call. The read comes to an end 3 residues before the CDR3 does, leaving the germline J gene to fill in the end. The CDR3 is 12 residues long. V gave up 1 base and J gave up 5 bases, with 8 bases separating them. Germline CDR1 reads DFQATT; CDR2 reads SNEGSKA (reference sequence).

In its sample, this clone was seen many times. The read terminates 3 residues ahead of where the CDR3 ends, so the germline J gene completes it. The chain joins TRBV20-1 to TRBJ1-5, with a possible D match to TRBD1 (5 bases). Germline loops: CDR1 DFQATT, CDR2 SNEGSKA (reference sequence). The CDR3 extends over 15 amino acids. Trimming pared 6 bases from V and 2 bases from J, leaving 17 bases between. The chain's CDR3 is CSAPSGGLRNQPQHF. The DNA read from the CDR3 is TGCAGTGCCCCCTCCGGGGGATTGCGCAATCAGCCC.